This T cell receptor (beta chain) was recorded in a study of blood T cell repertoires in COVID-19. This clone was detected only once. The data were produced by immunoSEQ multiplex PCR, yet TCRdb's version contains in-frame clones alone and is incomplete. This table holds 60,000 to 95,000 clones, 87% found once. This clonotype originated in a woman in her 50s with acute or convalescent COVID-19. The source material was peripheral blood.

CDR3 loop: CASSQSGQNYGYTF. The CDR3 DNA sequence: TGTGCCAGCAGCCAATCGGGACAGAACTATGGCTACACCTTC. The genes are TRBV3-1 (or the pseudogene TRBV3-2) and TRBJ1-2, with 7 bases aligning to TRBD1. J gave up 2 bases and V 2 bases, and 2 bases lay outside the gene matches. The CDR3 runs 14 residues. CDR1 is LGHDT, CDR2 YNNKEL, per germline (reference sequence).